The source of this T cell receptor (beta chain) is a study of cytomegalovirus exposure and HLA in healthy donors. Study-level findings and limits: An analysis was carried out later, and it reportedly showed fewer N-insertions in an Asian-associated ancestry cluster than the approximately 710-donor mean. Earlier analysis found most TCR beta V segments productive about 87% or about 30% of the time.

PCR involved 60 Vbeta and 13 Jbeta primers. Produced via immunoSEQ multiplex PCR; TCRdb's table is partial and in-frame only. The data show 75,000 to 90,000 clones, roughly 85% seen once. This clone was seen a few times. Its antigen remains unknown. The CDR3 consists of 17 residues. Each of the donors was a healthy bone marrow donor. Sequenced material: PBMCs. The TCR comes from a man in his forties or fifties in good health and CMV-seropositive. This rearrangement joins TRBV21-1 to TRBJ1-1; the table assigns TRBD1, which was not confirmed against the DNA. TRBV21-1 is an annotated pseudogene. This CDR3 is CASSTTDRVPRVTEAFF. In DNA, the CDR3 is TGTGCCAGCAGCACAACCGACAGGGTCCCCAGGGTGACTGAAGCTTTCTTT.